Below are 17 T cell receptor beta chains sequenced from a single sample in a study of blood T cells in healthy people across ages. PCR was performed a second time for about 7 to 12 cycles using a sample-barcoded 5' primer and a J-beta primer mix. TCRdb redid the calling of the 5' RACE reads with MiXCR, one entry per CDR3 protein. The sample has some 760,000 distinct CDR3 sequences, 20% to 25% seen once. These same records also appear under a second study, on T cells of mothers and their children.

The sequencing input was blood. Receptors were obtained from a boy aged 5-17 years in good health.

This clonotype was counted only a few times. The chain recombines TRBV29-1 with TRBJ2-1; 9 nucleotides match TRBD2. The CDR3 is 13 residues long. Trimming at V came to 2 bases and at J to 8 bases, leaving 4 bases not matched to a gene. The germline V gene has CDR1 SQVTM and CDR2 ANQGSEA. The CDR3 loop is CSVESGRRDEQFF. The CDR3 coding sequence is TGCAGCGTTGAAAGCGGGAGGCGGGATGAGCAGTTCTTC.

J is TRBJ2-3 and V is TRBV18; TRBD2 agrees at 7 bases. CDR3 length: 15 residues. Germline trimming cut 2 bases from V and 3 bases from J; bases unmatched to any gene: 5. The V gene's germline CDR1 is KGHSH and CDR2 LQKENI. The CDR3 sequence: CASSPVEAGTDTQYF. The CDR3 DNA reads TGTGCCAGCTCACCAGTTGAAGCGGGGACAGATACGCAGTATTTT.

The chain's CDR3 is CTTAGVGTEAFF. As DNA, the CDR3 is TGTACAACCGCGGGGGTCGGGACTGAAGCTTTCTTT. V is TRBV7-6 and J is TRBJ1-1; tentatively, D is TRBD1 (5 bases). The CDR3 is made up of 12 amino acids. Germline-derived CDR1 and CDR2 are SGHVS and FNYEAQ.

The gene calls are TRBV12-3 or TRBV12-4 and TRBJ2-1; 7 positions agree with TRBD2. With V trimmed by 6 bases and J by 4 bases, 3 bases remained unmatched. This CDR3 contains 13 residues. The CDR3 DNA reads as TGTGCCAGCAGAGGACTAGATTACAATGAGCAGTTCTTC. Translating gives CASRGLDYNEQFF.

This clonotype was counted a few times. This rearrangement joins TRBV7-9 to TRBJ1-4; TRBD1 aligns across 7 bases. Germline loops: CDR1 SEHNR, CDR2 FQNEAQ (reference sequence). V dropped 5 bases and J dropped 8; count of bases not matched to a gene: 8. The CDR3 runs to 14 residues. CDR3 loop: CASSPRDRSEKLFF. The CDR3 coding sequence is TGTGCCAGCAGCCCCCGGGACAGATCCGAAAAACTGTTTTTT.

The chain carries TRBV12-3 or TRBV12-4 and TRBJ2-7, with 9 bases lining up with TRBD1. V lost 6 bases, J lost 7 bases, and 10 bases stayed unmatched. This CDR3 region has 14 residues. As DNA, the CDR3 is TGTGCCAGCAGACCAGGACGGGACAGGGTAGAGCAGTACTTC. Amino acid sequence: CASRPGRDRVEQYF.

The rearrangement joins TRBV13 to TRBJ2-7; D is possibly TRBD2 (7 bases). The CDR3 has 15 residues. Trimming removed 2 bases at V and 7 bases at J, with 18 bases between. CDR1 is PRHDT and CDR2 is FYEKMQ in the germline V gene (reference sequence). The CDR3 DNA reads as TGTGCCAGCAGCTTATCGGGGGGAGGGCAGGGGGAGCAGTACTTC. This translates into CASSLSGGGQGEQYF.

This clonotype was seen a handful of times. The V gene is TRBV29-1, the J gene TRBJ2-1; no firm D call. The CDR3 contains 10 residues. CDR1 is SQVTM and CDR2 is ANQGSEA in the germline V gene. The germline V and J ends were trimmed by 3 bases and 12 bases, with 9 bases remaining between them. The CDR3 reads CSVEGPGQFF. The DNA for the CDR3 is TGCAGCGTTGAGGGTCCTGGGCAGTTCTTC.

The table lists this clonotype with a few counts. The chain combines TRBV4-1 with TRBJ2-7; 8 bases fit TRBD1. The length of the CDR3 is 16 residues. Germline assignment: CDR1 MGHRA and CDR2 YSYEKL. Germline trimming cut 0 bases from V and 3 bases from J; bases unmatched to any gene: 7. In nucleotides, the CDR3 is TGCGCCAGCAGCCAAGATCAGGCAGGGGGCTTCTACGAGCAGTACTTC. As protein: CASSQDQAGGFYEQYF.

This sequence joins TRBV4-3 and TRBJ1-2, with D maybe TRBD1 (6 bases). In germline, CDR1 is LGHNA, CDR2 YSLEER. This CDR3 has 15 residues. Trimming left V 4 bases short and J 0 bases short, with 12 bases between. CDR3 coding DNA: TGCGCCAGCAGCCCAGGCGGGGGCACTAACTATGGCTACACCTTC. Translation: CASSPGGGTNYGYTF.

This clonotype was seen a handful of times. CDR3 residues: CASSPSGVATGELFF. DNA for the CDR3: TGCGCCAGCAGCCCTAGCGGGGTCGCCACCGGGGAGCTGTTTTTT. This chain connects TRBV5-1 to TRBJ2-2; 9 bases line up with TRBD2. The CDR3 has 15 residues. CDR1 is SGHRS and CDR2 is YFSETQ in the germline V gene. V dropped 4 bases and J dropped 4; count of bases not matched to a gene: 5.

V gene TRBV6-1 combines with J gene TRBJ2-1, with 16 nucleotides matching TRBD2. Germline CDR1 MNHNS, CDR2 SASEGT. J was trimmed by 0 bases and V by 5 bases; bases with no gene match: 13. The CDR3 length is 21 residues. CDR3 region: CASSPPLGTSGRASSYNEQFF. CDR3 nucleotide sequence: TGTGCCAGCAGTCCCCCCCTCGGGACTAGCGGGAGGGCGAGCTCCTACAATGAGCAGTTCTTC.

The DNA for the CDR3 is TGTGCCAGTGTAGCGGGGGCGGCTGACACGCAGTATTTT. The encoded protein is CASVAGAADTQYF. The chain uses TRBV27 and TRBJ2-3; 9 nucleotides agree with TRBD2. CDR1 and CDR2 from the germline V gene are MNHEY and SMNVEV (reference sequence). With V trimmed by 9 bases and J by 9 bases, 10 bases remained unmatched. This CDR3 is 13 amino acids long.

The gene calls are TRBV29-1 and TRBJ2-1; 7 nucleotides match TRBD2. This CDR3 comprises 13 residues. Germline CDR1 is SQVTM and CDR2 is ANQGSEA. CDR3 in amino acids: CGSGAGVSNEQFF. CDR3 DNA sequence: TGCGGCTCCGGGGCGGGAGTTAGTAATGAGCAGTTCTTC.

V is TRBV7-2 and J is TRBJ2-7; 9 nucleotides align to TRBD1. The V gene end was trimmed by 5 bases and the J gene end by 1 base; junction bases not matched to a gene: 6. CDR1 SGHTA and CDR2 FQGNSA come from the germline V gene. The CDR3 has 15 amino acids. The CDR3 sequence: CASSRRTGASYEQYF. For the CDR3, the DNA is TGTGCCAGCAGCCGACGGACAGGGGCGTCCTACGAGCAGTACTTC.

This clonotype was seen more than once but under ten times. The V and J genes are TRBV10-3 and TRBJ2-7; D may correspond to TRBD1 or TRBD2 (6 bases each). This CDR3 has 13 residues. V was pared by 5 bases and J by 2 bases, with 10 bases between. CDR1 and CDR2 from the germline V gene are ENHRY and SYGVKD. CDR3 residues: CAISRGETYEQYF. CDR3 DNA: TGTGCCATCAGTAGGGGGGAAACCTACGAGCAGTACTTC.

The CDR3 loop reads CSASPPGLRKDQTQYF. As DNA, the CDR3 is TGCAGTGCTAGCCCACCGGGGCTGCGGAAGGATCAGACGCAGTATTTT. J is TRBJ2-3 and V is TRBV20-1; perhaps D is TRBD1 or TRBD2 (5 bases each). The CDR3 sequence is 16 residues long. Germline V lookup: CDR1 DFQATT, CDR2 SNEGSKA (reference sequence). Trimming removed 3 bases from V and 9 bases from J, with 25 bases in between.